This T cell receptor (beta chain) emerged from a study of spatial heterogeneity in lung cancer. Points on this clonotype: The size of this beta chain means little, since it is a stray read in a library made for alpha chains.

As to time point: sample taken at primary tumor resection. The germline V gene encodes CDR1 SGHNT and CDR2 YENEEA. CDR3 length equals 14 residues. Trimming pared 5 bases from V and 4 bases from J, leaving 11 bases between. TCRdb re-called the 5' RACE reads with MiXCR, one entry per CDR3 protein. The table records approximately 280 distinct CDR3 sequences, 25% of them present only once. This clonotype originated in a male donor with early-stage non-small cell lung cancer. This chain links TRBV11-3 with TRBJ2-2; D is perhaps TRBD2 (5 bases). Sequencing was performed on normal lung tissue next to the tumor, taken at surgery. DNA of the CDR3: TGTGCCAGCAGCCCACCGGGGAGCACCGGGGAGCTGTTTTTT. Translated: CASSPPGSTGELFF. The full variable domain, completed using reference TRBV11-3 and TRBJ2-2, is EAGVVQSPRYKIIEKKQPVAFWCNPISGHNTLYWYLQNLGQGPELLIRYENEEAVDDSQLPKDRFSAERLKGVDSTLKIQPAELGDSAVYLCASSPPGSTGELFFGEGSRLTVL.